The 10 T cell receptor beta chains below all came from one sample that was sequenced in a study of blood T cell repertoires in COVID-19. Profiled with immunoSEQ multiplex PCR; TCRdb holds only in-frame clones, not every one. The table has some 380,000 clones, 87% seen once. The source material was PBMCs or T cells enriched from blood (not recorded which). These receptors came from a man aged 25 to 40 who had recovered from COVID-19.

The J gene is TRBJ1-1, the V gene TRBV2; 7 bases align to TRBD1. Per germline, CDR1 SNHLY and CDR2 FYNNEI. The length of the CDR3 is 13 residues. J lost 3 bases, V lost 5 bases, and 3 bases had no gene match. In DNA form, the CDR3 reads TGTGCCAGCAGTAGGGACAGATACACTGAAGCTTTCTTT. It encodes CASSRDRYTEAFF.

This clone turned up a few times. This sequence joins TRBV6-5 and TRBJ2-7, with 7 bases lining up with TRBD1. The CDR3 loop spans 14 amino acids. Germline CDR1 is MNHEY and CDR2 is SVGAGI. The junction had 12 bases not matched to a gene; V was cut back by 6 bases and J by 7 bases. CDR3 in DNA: TGTGCCAGCAGAACCTCCGGGACAGCCTTAGAGCAGTACTTC. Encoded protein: CASRTSGTALEQYF.

DNA for the CDR3: TGCGCCAGCAGCCAAGAACCCGGCAGGGGAATCAAAAACATTCAGTACTTC. Its translation: CASSQEPGRGIKNIQYF. The V gene is TRBV4-1, the J gene TRBJ2-4, with D possibly TRBD1 on 6 matching bases. The CDR3 is 17 residues long. With 0 bases removed from V and 3 bases from J, the gap between germline ends came to 15 bases. Germline V gene lookup returns CDR1 MGHRA and CDR2 YSYEKL.

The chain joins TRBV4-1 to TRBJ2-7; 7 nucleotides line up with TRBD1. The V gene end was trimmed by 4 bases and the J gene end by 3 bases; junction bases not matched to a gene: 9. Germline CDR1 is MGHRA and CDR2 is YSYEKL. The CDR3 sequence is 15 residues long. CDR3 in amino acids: CASSRGQGVIYEQYF. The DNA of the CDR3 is TGCGCCAGCAGCCGTGGGCAGGGGGTGATCTACGAGCAGTACTTC.

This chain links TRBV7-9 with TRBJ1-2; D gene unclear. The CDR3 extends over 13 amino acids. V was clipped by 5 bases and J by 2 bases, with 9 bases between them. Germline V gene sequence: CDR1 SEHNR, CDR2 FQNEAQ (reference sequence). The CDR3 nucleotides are TGTGCCAGCAGCCCCGCGGGGAACTATGGCTACACCTTC. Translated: CASSPAGNYGYTF.

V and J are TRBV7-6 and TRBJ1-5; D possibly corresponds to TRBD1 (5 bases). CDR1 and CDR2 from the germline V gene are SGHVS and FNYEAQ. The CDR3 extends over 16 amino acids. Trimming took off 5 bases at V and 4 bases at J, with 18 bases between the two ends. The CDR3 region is CASSAYSGPSNQPQHF. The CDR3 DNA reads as TGTGCCAGCAGCGCGTACTCAGGGCCTTCAAATCAGCCCCAGCATTTT.

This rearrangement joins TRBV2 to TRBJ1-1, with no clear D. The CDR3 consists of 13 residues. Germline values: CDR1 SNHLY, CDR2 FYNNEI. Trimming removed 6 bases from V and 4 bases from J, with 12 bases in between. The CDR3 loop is CASSLEVSTEAFF. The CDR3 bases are TGTGCCAGCAGCCTTGAAGTGAGCACTGAAGCTTTCTTT.

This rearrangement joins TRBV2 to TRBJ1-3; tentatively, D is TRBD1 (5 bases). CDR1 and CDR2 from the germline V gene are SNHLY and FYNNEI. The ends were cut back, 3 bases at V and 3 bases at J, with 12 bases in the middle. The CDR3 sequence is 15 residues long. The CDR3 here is CASSERQGNGNTIYF. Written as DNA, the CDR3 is TGTGCCAGCAGTGAGAGGCAGGGAAATGGAAACACCATATATTTT.

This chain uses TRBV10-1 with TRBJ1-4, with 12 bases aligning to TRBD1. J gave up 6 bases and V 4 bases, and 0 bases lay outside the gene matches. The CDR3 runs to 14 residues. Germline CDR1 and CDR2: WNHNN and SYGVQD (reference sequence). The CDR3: CASSGDRGHEKLFF. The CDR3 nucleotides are TGCGCCAGCAGTGGGGACAGGGGGCATGAAAAACTGTTTTTT.

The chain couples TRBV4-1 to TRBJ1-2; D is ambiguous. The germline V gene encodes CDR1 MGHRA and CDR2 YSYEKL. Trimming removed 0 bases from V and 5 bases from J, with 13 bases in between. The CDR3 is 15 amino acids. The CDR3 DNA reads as TGCGCCAGCAGCCAAGAAACCCTGGGCGGGTATGGCTACACCTTC. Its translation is CASSQETLGGYGYTF.